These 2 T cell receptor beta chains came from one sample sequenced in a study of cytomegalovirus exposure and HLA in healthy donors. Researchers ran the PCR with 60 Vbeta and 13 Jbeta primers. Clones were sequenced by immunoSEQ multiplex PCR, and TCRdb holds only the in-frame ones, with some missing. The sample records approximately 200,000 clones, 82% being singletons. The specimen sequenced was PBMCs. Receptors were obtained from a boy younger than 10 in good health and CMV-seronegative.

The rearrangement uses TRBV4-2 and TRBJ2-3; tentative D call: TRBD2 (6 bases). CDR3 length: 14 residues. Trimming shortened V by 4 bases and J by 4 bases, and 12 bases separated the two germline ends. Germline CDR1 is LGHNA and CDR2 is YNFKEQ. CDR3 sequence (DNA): TGTGCCAGCAGCCTCTACCGCGGGGCAGATACGCAGTATTTT. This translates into CASSLYRGADTQYF.

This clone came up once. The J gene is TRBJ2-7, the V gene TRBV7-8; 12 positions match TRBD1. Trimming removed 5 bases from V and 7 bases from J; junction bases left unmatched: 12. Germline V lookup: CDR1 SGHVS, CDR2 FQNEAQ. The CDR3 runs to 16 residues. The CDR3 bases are TGTGCCAGCAGCCCCCACGGGGGACAGGGGGCAGGGGAGCAGTACTTC. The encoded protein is CASSPHGGQGAGEQYF.